This T cell receptor beta chain stems from a study of CXCR3-negative and CXCR3-positive naive CD8 T cells. In the study overall: Across all libraries, TRB reads numbered some 140 million, with about 1.5 +/- 0.3 million in each library. Findings of the study overall: TRB CDR3s of CXCR3-positive naive cells were more hydrophobic than those of CXCR3-negative naive cells. Diversity proved comparably high across both naive subsets and much lower in memory CD8+ cells. TRBV-TRBJ usage matched between naive CXCR3-negative and CXCR3-positive cells but not between memory cells.

Naive CD8+ T cells had a CD45RO-CCR7+CD27+CD95- phenotype. Libraries of TRB cDNA were made by 5' RACE and carried UMIs. TCRdb reprocessed the 5' RACE reads and stores each CDR3 protein as one record, lacking DNA. This sample's clone table lists 130,000 to 150,000 distinct CDR3 sequences. The CDR3 spans 14 residues. A remark on this clonotype: The antigen remains undetermined.

This clonotype was sampled from a human donor in good health. Some clones in this sample may be carry-over from other donors' samples. Material for sequencing was naive CXCR3+ CD8+ T cells from blood. The subset: CD45RO-CCR7+CD27+CD95- naive CD8+ T cells expressing CXCR3 (TNR3+). The chain uses TRBV12-3 or TRBV12-4 and TRBJ1-1; TCRdb proposes TRBD1, but this gene call is untestable without DNA. The CDR3 spells CASSLASGADEAFF.